Presented here are 28 T cell receptor beta chains from one specimen sequenced in a study of T-cell reconstitution after alpha-beta-depleted transplantation in children. For TCRbeta, the library was prepared with unique molecular identifiers. TCRdb used MiXCR to reprocess the PCR reads, holding one entry per CDR3 protein. The sample includes around 380,000 distinct CDR3 sequences, about a tenth seen only once; the top ten take 4.5% to 7%. This specimen was PBMCs from the stem cell graft donor, taken from the stem cell graft. The receptors were gathered from a human donor who donated a stem cell graft to a child with acute myeloid leukemia.

The genes are TRBV11-2 and TRBJ1-4; possibly TRBD1 for D (6 bases). V was cut by 1 base and J by 6 bases, with 9 bases left in between. Per germline, CDR1 SGHAT and CDR2 FQNNGV. The CDR3 runs 14 residues. The CDR3 bases are TGTGCCAGCAGCTTAGGGACAGAATATGAAAAACTGTTTTTT. It encodes CASSLGTEYEKLFF.

This clonotype came up a few times. This chain uses TRBV7-9 with TRBJ2-7, with D unclear. Germline values: CDR1 SEHNR, CDR2 FQNEAQ (reference sequence). The CDR3 has 13 amino acids. The V end lost 1 base, the J end lost 5 bases, and 9 bases lay between the germline ends. Written as DNA, the CDR3 is TGTGCCAGCAGCTTAGGTTGGGATGACGAGCAGTACTTC. This codes for CASSLGWDDEQYF.

This clonotype was detected only a few times. The J gene is TRBJ2-7, the V gene TRBV5-6; 9 bases match TRBD2. From germline, CDR1 is SGHDT and CDR2 YYEEEE. CDR3 size: 15 residues. The trim removed 4 bases at V and 5 bases at J, leaving 10 bases unmatched. CDR3 amino acids: CASSTAGLATDEQYF. For the CDR3, the DNA is TGTGCCAGCAGCACTGCAGGACTAGCGACCGACGAGCAGTACTTC. Using reference TRBV5-6 and TRBJ2-7 for the parts outside the CDR3, the full variable domain is DAGVTQSPTHLIKTRGQQVTLRCSPKSGHDTVSWYQQALGQGPQFIFQYYEEEERQRGNFPDRFSGHQFPNYSSELNVNALLLGDSALYLCASSTAGLATDEQYFGPGTRLTVT.

This clonotype was observed a few times. The chain combines TRBV29-1 with TRBJ1-5; the D gene is possibly TRBD1 (5 bases). Germline V gene lookup returns CDR1 SQVTM and CDR2 ANQGSEA. The V end was cut by 2 bases, the J end by 4 bases, with 9 bases between. The CDR3 consists of 13 residues. The CDR3 sequence: CSVESGRNQPQHF. CDR3 nucleotides: TGCAGCGTTGAATCAGGGAGGAATCAGCCCCAGCATTTT.

The chain carries TRBV20-1 and TRBJ2-7, with 11 bases lining up with TRBD2. The CDR3 totals 13 residues. Germline values: CDR1 DFQATT, CDR2 SNEGSKA (reference sequence). The V gene end was trimmed by 3 bases and the J gene end by 6 bases; junction bases not matched to a gene: 4. The CDR3 loop reads CSASVGLAVEQYF. The CDR3 nucleotides read TGCAGTGCTAGTGTGGGACTAGCGGTCGAGCAGTACTTC.

This clonotype was counted a few times. The chain combines TRBV27 with TRBJ1-2; 10 bases line up with TRBD1. The CDR3 runs to 14 residues. V trimming: 5 bases; J trimming: 7 bases; junction bases outside the gene matches: 7. Germline loops: CDR1 MNHEY, CDR2 SMNVEV (reference sequence). The CDR3 DNA follows: TGTGCCAGCAGTCCATCCGGGACAGGGGTTGGCTACACCTTC. Protein sequence: CASSPSGTGVGYTF.

This clonotype was recorded a few times. J is TRBJ2-5 and V is TRBV4-1, with no clear D. The CDR3 covers 16 residues. Per germline, CDR1 MGHRA and CDR2 YSYEKL. The V end was cut by 0 bases, the J end by 5 bases, with 16 bases between. The CDR3 bases are TGCGCCAGCAGCCAAGATAACGCGGATGGGTTGGAGACCCAGTACTTC. Translated: CASSQDNADGLETQYF.

This clonotype has only a few counts. The rearrangement links TRBV4-1 to TRBJ2-3; a weak D match, TRBD1 (7 bases). Trimming took 8 bases from V and 4 from J, leaving 13 bases between them. CDR3 length: 13 amino acids. Germline values: CDR1 MGHRA, CDR2 YSYEKL. The CDR3 DNA sequence: TGCGCCAGCGGCAGGGGGGTAGCAGATACGCAGTATTTT. This sequence encodes CASGRGVADTQYF.

Points on this clonotype: This sequence may be a read error, since a much larger clone differs from it by one base. V gene TRBV12-3 or TRBV12-4 combines with J gene TRBJ1-1; 8 bases are a match to TRBD1. The CDR3 has 14 amino acids. CDR3 residues: CASNRQGRNTESFF. For the CDR3, the DNA is TGTGCCAGCAACCGACAGGGGAGGAACACTGAATCTTTCTTT.

This clonotype was counted at least ten times. The V and J genes are TRBV4-1 and TRBJ2-5; TRBD2 matches at 15 bases. This CDR3 contains 17 residues. Germline values: CDR1 MGHRA, CDR2 YSYEKL. The V and J ends lost 1 base and 7 bases, in that order; junction bases with no gene match: 7. CDR3 sequence reads: CASSQAGLAGGLGTQYF. For the CDR3, the DNA is TGCGCCAGCAGCCAAGCTGGACTAGCGGGGGGGCTAGGGACCCAGTACTTC.

The sample holds a few counts of this clonotype. This chain connects TRBV18 to TRBJ1-4; D is perhaps TRBD1 (6 bases). The length of the CDR3 is 15 residues. The germline V and J ends were trimmed by 5 bases and 8 bases, with 18 bases remaining between them. Germline V lookup: CDR1 KGHSH, CDR2 LQKENI. The chain's CDR3 is CASSFRQVAGEKLFF. In DNA form, the CDR3 reads TGTGCCAGCTCATTCCGACAGGTGGCCGGAGAAAAACTGTTTTTT.

This clonotype was recorded many times. CDR3 nucleotides: TGTGCCAGCAGGCCCCATGGAGCGGGGCAAGAGACCCAGTACTTC. Its protein product is CASRPHGAGQETQYF. V and J are TRBV27 and TRBJ2-5, with TRBD2 matching 7 bases. CDR3 length equals 15 residues. V was clipped by 6 bases and J by 2 bases; unmatched bases: 9. Per germline, CDR1 MNHEY and CDR2 SMNVEV (reference sequence).

CDR3 amino acids: CASRPGQGASDTQYF. CDR3 DNA sequence: TGTGCCAGCAGGCCGGGACAGGGGGCTTCTGATACGCAGTATTTT. V is TRBV6-1 and J is TRBJ2-3, with TRBD1 matching 12 bases. The V gene's germline CDR1 is MNHNS and CDR2 SASEGT. This CDR3 has 15 residues. With V trimmed by 6 bases and J by 6 bases, 7 bases remained unmatched.

This sequence joins TRBV12-3 or TRBV12-4 and TRBJ2-1; 9 nucleotides agree with TRBD1. The J segment lost 9 bases and the V segment lost 6 bases, leaving 12 bases of the junction unmatched. The CDR3 is made up of 15 amino acids. CDR3 in amino acids: CASRRDTGGIFEQFF. CDR3 bases: TGTGCCAGCAGACGCGATACAGGGGGCATTTTTGAGCAGTTCTTC.

The sample holds many counts of this clonotype. The chain combines TRBV12-3 or TRBV12-4 with TRBJ2-5; tentatively, D is TRBD1 (6 bases). V lost 5 bases to trimming and J lost 3 bases, with 16 bases between them. The CDR3 extends over 15 amino acids. The CDR3 DNA is TGTGCCAGCAGTAATACAGGGTTTGGGGAAGAGACCCAGTACTTC. Protein sequence: CASSNTGFGEETQYF.

In its sample, this clonotype was seen a few times. The chain couples TRBV29-1 to TRBJ2-7, with 9 bases matching TRBD1. Germline assignment: CDR1 SQVTM and CDR2 ANQGSEA. V shed 5 bases and J 3 bases; nucleotides not matched to a gene: 2. This CDR3 contains 12 residues. CDR3 DNA sequence: TGCAGCGTTTCGACAGGGGGCTACGAGCAGTACGTC. Its translation is CSVSTGGYEQYV.

V gene TRBV20-1 combines with J gene TRBJ2-1, with 7 bases lining up with TRBD2. This CDR3 comprises 17 residues. The ends lost 1 base at V and 0 bases at J; junction bases unmatched: 9. CDR1 and CDR2 (germline): DFQATT, SNEGSKA (reference sequence). The CDR3 region is CSARGLAESLSYNEQFF. The CDR3 DNA reads TGCAGTGCTAGAGGCCTAGCGGAAAGCCTCTCCTACAATGAGCAGTTCTTC.

Only a few counts were recorded for this clonotype. The chain couples TRBV6-5 to TRBJ1-2, with a weak D call TRBD1 (5 bases). Trimming shortened V by 8 bases and J by 2 bases, and 6 bases separated the two germline ends. The CDR3 totals 11 residues. Germline CDR1 reads MNHEY; CDR2 reads SVGAGI. The CDR3 nucleotides read TGTGCCAGCCGGGACAACTATGGCTACACCTTC. It codes for CASRDNYGYTF.

In this sample, this clonotype turned up a few times. This chain links TRBV12-3 or TRBV12-4 with TRBJ2-7; D ambiguous. V was pared by 3 bases and J by 7 bases, with 10 bases between. The length of the CDR3 is 12 residues. DNA for the CDR3: TGTGCCAGCAGTTTTTTTGTGGGGGAGCAGTACTTC. Translated: CASSFFVGEQYF.

This sequence joins TRBV29-1 and TRBJ2-1; unclear D gene. CDR1 is SQVTM, CDR2 ANQGSEA, per germline. V shed 5 bases and J shed 4 bases, with 3 bases lying between them. The CDR3 is 10 amino acids. In DNA, the CDR3 is TGCAGCGTTATATACAATGAGCAGTTCTTC. Its protein product is CSVIYNEQFF.

The V and J genes are TRBV25-1 and TRBJ1-4; D may be TRBD1 (5 bases). The CDR3 covers 17 residues. Looked up from germline, CDR1 is MGHDK and CDR2 is SYGVNS. Trimming stripped 3 bases from V and 0 bases from J, with 14 bases between. The CDR3 DNA reads as TGTGCCAGCAGTGACTCCGGGACGGATACAACTAATGAAAAACTGTTTTTT. Residues: CASSDSGTDTTNEKLFF.

The chain recombines TRBV7-2 with TRBJ2-5; 7 bases fit TRBD2. The trim removed 0 bases at V and 5 bases at J, leaving 6 bases unmatched. The germline gives CDR1 SGHTA, CDR2 FQGNSA. The CDR3 is 15 amino acids. The CDR3 coding sequence is TGTGCCAGCAGCTTAGCGGGAGGGCCCTCGGAGACCCAGTACTTC. This encodes CASSLAGGPSETQYF. The variable domain in full, with the rest retrieved from reference TRBV7-2 and TRBJ2-5, is GAGVSQSPSNKVTEKGKDVELRCDPISGHTALYWYRQSLGQGLEFLIYFQGNSAPDKSGLPSDRFSAERTGGSVSTLTIQRTQQEDSAVYLCASSLAGGPSETQYFGPGTRLLVL.

This clonotype has more than one count but fewer than ten. The V call is TRBV5-1, the J call TRBJ2-3, with 11 bases lining up with TRBD2. Trimming cost V 5 bases and J 4 bases; bases outside gene matches: 3. CDR1 SGHRS and CDR2 YFSETQ come from the germline V gene. This CDR3 has 14 amino acids. The CDR3 region is CASRLAGGADTQYF. DNA of the CDR3: TGCGCCAGCAGATTAGCGGGGGGGGCAGATACGCAGTATTTT. The variable domain in full, with the rest retrieved from reference TRBV5-1 and TRBJ2-3, is KAGVTQTPRYLIKTRGQQVTLSCSPISGHRSVSWYQQTPGQGLQFLFEYFSETQRNKGNFPGRFSGRQFSNSRSEMNVSTLELGDSALYLCASRLAGGADTQYFGPGTRLTVL.

This clonotype came up many times. V usage is TRBV5-5 and J usage is TRBJ2-7; the D is unclear. Germline CDR1 SGHKS, CDR2 YYEKEE (reference sequence). The CDR3 runs 14 residues. The V end was cut by 1 base, the J end by 3 bases, with 11 bases between. In DNA form, the CDR3 reads TGTGCCAGCAGCTTGATATTCGGTGACTACGAGCAGTACTTC. Residues: CASSLIFGDYEQYF. Using reference TRBV5-5 and TRBJ2-7 for the parts outside the CDR3, the full variable domain is DAGVTQSPTHLIKTRGQQVTLRCSPISGHKSVSWYQQVLGQGPQFIFQYYEKEERGRGNFPDRFSARQFPNYSSELNVNALLLGDSALYLCASSLIFGDYEQYFGPGTRLTVT.

This clonotype was counted at least ten times. The chain couples TRBV11-1 to TRBJ2-1; D uncertain. Germline CDR1 SGHAT, CDR2 FQDESV (reference sequence). The V and J ends lost 5 bases and 5 bases respectively, with 10 bases between them. This CDR3 has 13 amino acids. DNA for the CDR3: TGTGCCAGCAGCGGCGGACGCGACAATGAGCAGTTCTTC. Amino acid sequence: CASSGGRDNEQFF.

This clonotype is medium-sized by share. The rearrangement links TRBV29-1 to TRBJ2-3; TRBD1 or TRBD2 may be the D gene (6 bases each). The V end was cut by 6 bases, the J end by 2 bases, with 15 bases between. The CDR3 length is 14 residues. The germline gives CDR1 SQVTM, CDR2 ANQGSEA. CDR3: CSVGGSLHTDTQYF. The DNA for the CDR3 is TGCAGCGTAGGGGGGTCCCTACACACAGATACGCAGTATTTT.

This clonotype was seen at least ten times. The chain employs TRBV25-1 and TRBJ2-5; 9 positions agree with TRBD2. CDR3 length: 16 amino acids. V lost 2 bases, J lost 0 bases, and 4 bases stayed unmatched. Germline values: CDR1 MGHDK, CDR2 SYGVNS. CDR3 nucleotides: TGTGCCAGCAGTGAACCTAGCGGGACGTACCAAGAGACCCAGTACTTC. Its translation: CASSEPSGTYQETQYF.

This clonotype was seen a few times. The chain is built from TRBV11-2 and TRBJ1-1; D is ambiguous. Per the germline V gene, CDR1 is SGHAT and CDR2 is FQNNGV. Trimming removed 4 bases from V and 1 base from J, with 10 bases in between. This CDR3 contains 14 residues. The CDR3 nucleotides read TGTGCCAGCAGCTCGTACGCCGGGAACACTGAAGCTTTCTTT. Translated, it gives CASSSYAGNTEAFF.